A single sample gave rise to the 5 T cell receptor beta chains below, sequenced in a study of blood T cell repertoires in COVID-19. Libraries were prepared by immunoSEQ multiplex PCR; TCRdb keeps only in-frame clonotypes and omits some of them. Found here are a few hundred thousand clones, around 91% of them singletons; the top ten hold 1% to 1.3%. Material for sequencing was PBMCs or T cells enriched from blood (not recorded which). The receptor set was obtained from a man aged 30-40 years who had recovered from COVID-19.

The chain uses TRBV5-6 and TRBJ1-5; D is possibly TRBD1 (6 bases). The germline V gene has CDR1 SGHDT and CDR2 YYEEEE. The CDR3 covers 13 residues. Trimming cost V 4 bases and J 3 bases, with 8 bases left between them. The DNA for the CDR3 is TGTGCCAGCAGCAGGGGGTACAATCAGCCCCAGCATTTT. The encoded protein is CASSRGYNQPQHF.

The rearrangement joins TRBV18 to TRBJ2-1; 13 positions match TRBD2. The CDR3 sequence is 15 residues long. Per germline, CDR1 KGHSH and CDR2 LQKENI. V gave up 6 bases and J gave up 5 bases; unmatched junction bases: 4. The chain's CDR3 is CASSLTSGRDNEQFF. As DNA, the CDR3 is TGTGCCAGCTCCCTCACTAGCGGGAGGGACAATGAGCAGTTCTTC.

CDR3 bases: TGTGCCAGCAGCTCGTGGGGGGGAGTTGGATATGGCTACACCTTC. Amino acid sequence: CASSSWGGVGYGYTF. The chain is built from TRBV11-2 and TRBJ1-2; maybe TRBD1 (5 bases). Germline CDR1 and CDR2: SGHAT and FQNNGV. The CDR3 has 15 residues. With 4 bases removed from V and 5 bases from J, the gap between germline ends came to 17 bases.

The CDR3 DNA reads TGCGCCAGCAGCTCCCTGGCGGGAAGCTCCTACAATGAGCAGTTCTTC. Its protein product is CASSSLAGSSYNEQFF. The chain couples TRBV5-1 to TRBJ2-1; D possibly corresponds to TRBD2 (6 bases). V lost 3 bases and J lost 0, with 13 bases in between. Germline CDR1 SGHRS, CDR2 YFSETQ. The CDR3 covers 16 residues. The variable domain in full, with the rest retrieved from reference TRBV5-1 and TRBJ2-1, is KAGVTQTPRYLIKTRGQQVTLSCSPISGHRSVSWYQQTPGQGLQFLFEYFSETQRNKGNFPGRFSGRQFSNSRSEMNVSTLELGDSALYLCASSSLAGSSYNEQFFGPGTRLTVL.

CDR3 coding DNA: TGTGCCAGCTCACCAGAGCCTCAAGAGACCCAGTACTTC. The encoded protein is CASSPEPQETQYF. This rearrangement joins TRBV18 to TRBJ2-5; no clear D gene. Germline V lookup: CDR1 KGHSH, CDR2 LQKENI. Trimming took off 2 bases at V and 2 bases at J, with 6 bases between the two ends. The CDR3 totals 13 residues.